This T cell receptor (beta chain) came from a study of T cells in Graves' hyperthyroidism and ophthalmopathy. Across the whole study: At initial diagnosis, before any treatment had begun, peripheral blood was obtained.

Diagnoses used clinical symptoms, serum thyroxine and TRAb, thyroid ultrasound and orbital computed tomography. A few counts support this clonotype. Its antigen is as yet unknown. The CDR3 regions of TCR beta were amplified from RNA transcripts. HTBI primers were the set used in a first-round RT-PCR of the TCR CDR3. In TCRdb, the multiplex PCR reads were re-called with MiXCR into one record per CDR3 protein. The sample yields 360,000 or so distinct CDR3 sequences, approximately 16% seen once. V was trimmed by 5 bases and J by 0 bases, leaving 15 bases between them. The length of the CDR3 is 16 residues. The germline V gene has CDR1 SGDLS and CDR2 YYNGEE. Study-level results: The model's output predicted ophthalmopathy at a median of roughly 6.9 months prior to onset. A model using 13 V-J features told ophthalmopathy apart from stable hyperthyroidism.

V and J are TRBV9 and TRBJ1-3; a possible D gene is TRBD1 (5 bases). The sample was blood. The source is a woman aged 60 to 75 with Graves' ophthalmopathy. The CDR3 sequence is CASSAMGRGSGNTIYF. CDR3 sequence (DNA): TGTGCCAGCAGTGCCATGGGGAGGGGCTCTGGAAACACCATATATTTT.